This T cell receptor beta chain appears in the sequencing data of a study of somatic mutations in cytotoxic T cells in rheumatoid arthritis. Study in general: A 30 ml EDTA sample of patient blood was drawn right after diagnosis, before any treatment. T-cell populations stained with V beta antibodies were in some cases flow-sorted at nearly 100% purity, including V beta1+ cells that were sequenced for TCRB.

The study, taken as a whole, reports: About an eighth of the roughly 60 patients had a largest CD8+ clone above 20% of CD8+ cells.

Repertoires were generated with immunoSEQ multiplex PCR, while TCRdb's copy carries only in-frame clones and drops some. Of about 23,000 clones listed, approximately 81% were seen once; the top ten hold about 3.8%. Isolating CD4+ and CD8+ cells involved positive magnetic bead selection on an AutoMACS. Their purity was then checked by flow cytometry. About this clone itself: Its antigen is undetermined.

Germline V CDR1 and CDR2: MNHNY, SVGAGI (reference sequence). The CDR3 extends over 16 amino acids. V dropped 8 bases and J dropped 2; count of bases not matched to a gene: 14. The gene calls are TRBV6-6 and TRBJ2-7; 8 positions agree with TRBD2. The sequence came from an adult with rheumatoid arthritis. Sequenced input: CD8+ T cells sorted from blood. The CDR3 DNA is TGTGCCAGCTCCGACGGGTTAGCGGGGAAGGCCTACGAGCAGTACTTC. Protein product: CASSDGLAGKAYEQYF.